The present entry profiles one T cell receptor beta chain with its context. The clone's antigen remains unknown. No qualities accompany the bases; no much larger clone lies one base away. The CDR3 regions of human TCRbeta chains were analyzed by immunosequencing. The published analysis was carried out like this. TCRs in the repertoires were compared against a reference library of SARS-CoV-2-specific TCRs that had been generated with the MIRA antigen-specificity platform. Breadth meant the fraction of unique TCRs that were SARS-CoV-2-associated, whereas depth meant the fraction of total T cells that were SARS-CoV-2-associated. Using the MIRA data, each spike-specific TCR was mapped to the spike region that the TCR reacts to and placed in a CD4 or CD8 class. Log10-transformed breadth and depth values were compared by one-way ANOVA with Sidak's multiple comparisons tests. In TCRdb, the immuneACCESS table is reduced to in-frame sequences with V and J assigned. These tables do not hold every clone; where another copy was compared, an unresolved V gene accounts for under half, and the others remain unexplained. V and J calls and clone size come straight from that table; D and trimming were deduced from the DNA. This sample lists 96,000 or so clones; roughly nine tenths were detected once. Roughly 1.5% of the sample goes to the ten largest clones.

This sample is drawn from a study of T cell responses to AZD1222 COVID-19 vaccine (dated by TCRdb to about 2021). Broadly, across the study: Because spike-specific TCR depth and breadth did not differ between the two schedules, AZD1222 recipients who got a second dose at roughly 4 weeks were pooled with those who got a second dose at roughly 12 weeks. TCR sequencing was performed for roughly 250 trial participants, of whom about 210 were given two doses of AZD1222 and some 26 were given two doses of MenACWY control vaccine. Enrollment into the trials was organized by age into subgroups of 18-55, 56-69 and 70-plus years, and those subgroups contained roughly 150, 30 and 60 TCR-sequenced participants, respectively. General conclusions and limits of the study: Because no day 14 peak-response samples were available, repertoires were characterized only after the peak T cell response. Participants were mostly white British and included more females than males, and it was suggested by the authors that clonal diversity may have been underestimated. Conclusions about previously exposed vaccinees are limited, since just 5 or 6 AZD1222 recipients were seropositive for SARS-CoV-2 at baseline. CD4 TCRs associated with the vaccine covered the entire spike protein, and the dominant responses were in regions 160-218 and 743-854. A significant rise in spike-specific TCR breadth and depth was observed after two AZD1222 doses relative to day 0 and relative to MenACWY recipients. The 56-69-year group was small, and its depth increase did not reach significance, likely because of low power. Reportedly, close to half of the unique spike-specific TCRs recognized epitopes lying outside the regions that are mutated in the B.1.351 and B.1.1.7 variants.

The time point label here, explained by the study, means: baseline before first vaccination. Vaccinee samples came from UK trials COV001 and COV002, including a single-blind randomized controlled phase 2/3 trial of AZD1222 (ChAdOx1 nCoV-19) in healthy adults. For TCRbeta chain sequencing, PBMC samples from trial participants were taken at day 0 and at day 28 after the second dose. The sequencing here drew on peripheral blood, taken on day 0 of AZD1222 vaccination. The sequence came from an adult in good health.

The nucleotide sequence is given as TGCGCCAGCAGCTTGACAGGAATGAACACTGAAGCTTTCTTT. Translation gives CASSLTGMNTEAFF. The V and J segments used are TRBV5-1 and TRBJ1-1; a weak D assignment points to TRBD1 (5 bases agree). V is pared back by 1 base and J by 0 bases, with 7 bases lying between the germline termini. From cysteine to phenylalanine, the CDR3 is 14 amino acids long. The read is trimmed to its CDR3 DNA, 42 bases read in frame from base 1. From the germline V gene, CDR1 is SGHRS and CDR2 is YFSETQ. The full variable domain, with segments outside the CDR3 supplied by the reference TRBV5-1 and TRBJ1-1 proteins, appears as KAGVTQTPRYLIKTRGQQVTLSCSPISGHRSVSWYQQTPGQGLQFLFEYFSETQRNKGNFPGRFSGRQFSNSRSEMNVSTLELGDSALYLCASSLTGMNTEAFFGQGTRLTVV.